This T cell receptor (beta chain) was captured in a study of T cell repertoires in aging, cancer and after chemotherapy. Study information: Clear clonal overlap appeared across healthy donor samples taken over several months to years.

Peripheral blood genomic DNA, not sorted cells or RNA, was the template. Regarding the study as a whole: Healthy donors lost TCR diversity with age mainly through richness, cancer patients through richness and evenness.

The germline V gene has CDR1 SGHRS and CDR2 YFSETQ. The CDR3 length is 14 residues. Multiplex touch-down PCR with TRB-A/B primers amplified rearranged V-D-J TRB sequences. Using its own MiXCR run on the multiplex PCR reads, TCRdb lists one record per CDR3 protein. Among some 10,000 distinct CDR3 sequences listed, around 35% were seen once. As concerns this clonotype: Antigen unknown. A read error may produce the germline difference seen at one junction end.

The sequence derives from a human donor in good health. The sequenced sample consisted of blood. The chain combines TRBV5-1 with TRBJ2-1, with D maybe TRBD2 (7 bases). CDR3: CTSTWGGTDNEQFF. The CDR3 DNA reads TGCACCAGCACCTGGGGGGGCACAGACAATGAGCAGTTCTTC.